This T cell receptor beta chain was observed in a study of T cells in women clearing cervical HPV infection. Study results and limitations: Controls had more TRBV6-7 (0.16%) than cases (around 0.11%).

Concerning this clone itself: Its antigen is unknown. The CDR3 goes on 3 residues after the read ends, and that part is filled in from the germline J gene.

The CDR3 is 14 residues long. Germline lookup yields CDR1 SQVTM and CDR2 ANQGSEA. V was pared by 7 bases and J by 6 bases, with 4 bases of the junction left unmatched. immunoSEQ multiplex PCR used an average of 1200 ng genomic DNA. Clones were read by immunoSEQ multiplex PCR, and TCRdb kept only the in-frame ones, dropping some. This listing includes more than 15,000 clones. This clonotype was obtained from a woman aged 18 to 75 with a cervical HPV16 infection that either progressed to CIN3+ or cleared (not recorded which). V usage is TRBV29-1 and J usage is TRBJ2-2; 14 positions match TRBD2. The material sequenced was blood buffy coat. CDR3 in amino acids: CSAGGLAGAGELFF. The CDR3 DNA, read in part, is TGCAGCGCCGGGGGACTAGCGGGAGCCGGGGAG.